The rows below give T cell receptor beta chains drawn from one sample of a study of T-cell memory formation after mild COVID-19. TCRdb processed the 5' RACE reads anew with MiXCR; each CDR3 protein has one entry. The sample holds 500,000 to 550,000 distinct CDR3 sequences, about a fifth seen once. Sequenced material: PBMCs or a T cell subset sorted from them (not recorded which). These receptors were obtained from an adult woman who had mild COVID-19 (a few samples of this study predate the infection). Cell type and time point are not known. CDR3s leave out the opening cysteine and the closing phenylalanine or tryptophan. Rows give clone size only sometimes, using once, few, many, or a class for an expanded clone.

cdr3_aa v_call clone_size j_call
ASSLGQSETQY TRBV7-2 few TRBJ2-5
ATSDFSGGELF TRBV24-1 once TRBJ2-2
ASSPNRILAGGANVLT TRBV23-1 few TRBJ2-6
ASSNLDRVADTQY TRBV5-1 - TRBJ2-3
ASSLGQGDEQF TRBV7-8 - TRBJ2-1
AWSVPPIKGYGYT TRBV30 - TRBJ1-2
ASRAQPGRANEKLF TRBV7-9 - TRBJ1-4
SARPGTGAYNEQF TRBV20-1 few TRBJ2-1
ASSLVRESGELF TRBV11-2 few TRBJ2-2
ASSLGGLAEETQY TRBV12-3/TRBV12-4 - TRBJ2-5
ASKEGEVTGELF TRBV10-3 many TRBJ2-2
ASSHRDRQRV TRBV7-9 few TRBJ2-7
ASSRGSRGERETQY TRBV7-9 - TRBJ2-5
AWSAYRATDTQY TRBV30 few TRBJ2-3
ASSYRGQGATEAF TRBV13 - TRBJ1-1
ASSSARTTTNEKLF TRBV7-8 few TRBJ1-4
ASSAQQGHDGYNEQF TRBV9 many TRBJ2-1
ASSEVVKGLNTEAF TRBV2 - TRBJ1-1
AIGRAGGTEAF TRBV10-3 - TRBJ1-1
ATSRDLGVLDPGANVLT TRBV15 many TRBJ2-6
ASSGGQVGTNEKLF TRBV5-1 - TRBJ1-4
ATSGSGYQPQH TRBV24-1 - TRBJ1-5
SARGVYVGGRTDTQY TRBV20-1 few TRBJ2-3
ASSFHGGAYEQY TRBV12-3/TRBV12-4 - TRBJ2-7
ASSVGSNQPQH TRBV9 many TRBJ1-5
ASGFSETEAF TRBV11-2 few TRBJ1-1
ASSPRNRGLVGNTIY TRBV18 few TRBJ1-3
ATSFPGGDARETQY TRBV15 few TRBJ2-5
ATGWTGGYT TRBV24-1 - TRBJ1-2
ASSGTSWETQY TRBV5-6 - TRBJ2-5
ASSNSGGRTDTQY TRBV2 - TRBJ2-3
SVAPRRGSGANVLT TRBV29-1 - TRBJ2-6